The clone carrying this T cell receptor beta chain was detected only a few times. Staff drew around 10 milliliters of peripheral blood from each donor. Sample-barcoded 5' priming and a J-beta primer mix drove a second PCR of roughly 6 to 12 cycles. TCRdb re-called the 5' RACE reads through MiXCR, storing one row per CDR3 protein. The sample holds a few hundred thousand distinct CDR3 sequences, about 27% seen once. This record belongs to a study of blood T cells in healthy people across ages. On the study more broadly: Researchers report that template switching captured about one barcoded beta molecule per two T cells.

CDR1 and CDR2 from the germline V gene are SGHTA and FQGNSA. V was pared by 1 base and J by 4 bases, with 17 bases between. The CDR3 loop spans 17 amino acids. The data were also submitted as part of a second study, on T cells of mothers and their children.

The chain couples TRBV7-2 to TRBJ2-1; perhaps TRBD1 as D (6 bases). The sample comprised blood. This receptor was identified in a boy aged 2 to 9 in good health. The CDR3 here is CASSLEGGQRLYNEQFF. CDR3 sequence (DNA): TGTGCCAGCAGCTTAGAAGGCGGACAGCGCCTATACAATGAGCAGTTCTTC. Drawing the rest from reference TRBV7-2 and TRBJ2-1, the complete variable domain is GAGVSQSPSNKVTEKGKDVELRCDPISGHTALYWYRQSLGQGLEFLIYFQGNSAPDKSGLPSDRFSAERTGGSVSTLTIQRTQQEDSAVYLCASSLEGGQRLYNEQFFGPGTRLTVL.